The rows below give T cell receptor beta chains drawn from one sample of a study of graft-versus-host responses after intestinal transplantation. Method: immunoSEQ multiplex PCR; TCRdb's copy keeps in-frame clones and lacks some. There are approximately 89,000 clones in the sample; over 80% occur only once, and approximately 1% lies in the top ten. These receptors' targets are unknown. Sample: unstimulated CD8+ T cells sorted from spleen or lymph node cells, taken before transplant. All receptors derive from a human donor who was the organ donor for an intestinal transplant. Both conserved end residues are part of each CDR3. A D gene is named only where the DNA matches it firmly. Rows give clone size only sometimes, using once, few, many, or a class for an expanded clone.

size	V	length	J	D	DNA	CDR3
once	TRBV29-1	12	TRBJ2-7	TRBD2	TGCAGCGTTGTTGCTAGCGGGGGTCAGCAGTACTTC	CSVVASGGQQYF
.	TRBV15	18	TRBJ2-1	TRBD2	TGTGCCACCAGCCCCCCGCCCGGGACTACCGGGGGGGATAATGAGCAGTTCTTC	CATSPPPGTTGGDNEQFF
.	TRBV2	15	TRBJ1-5	.	TGTGCCAGCAGGAGAGAGCCAGGGAACGATCAGCCCCAGCATTTT	CASRREPGNDQPQHF
once	TRBV27	14	TRBJ2-7	TRBD2	TGTGCCAGCAGTTTTGCGGGAGGGGGATACGAGCAGTACTTC	CASSFAGGGYEQYF
.	TRBV6-6	14	TRBJ2-7	TRBD2	TGTGCCAGCAGTACCGGGACTAGAGCCTACGAGCAGTACTTC	CASSTGTRAYEQYF
.	TRBV7-9	16	TRBJ2-7	.	TGTGCCAGCAGCTTGGAACATAGCGGCAAGGACTACGAGCAGTACTTC	CASSLEHSGKDYEQYF
.	TRBV27	12	TRBJ1-5	.	TGTGCCAGCAGTACAGGGATCCAGCCCCAGCATTTT	CASSTGIQPQHF
.	TRBV5-1	15	TRBJ1-2	.	TGCGCCAGCAGCTTGGGGGCCAGTTCTAACTATGGCTACACCTTC	CASSLGASSNYGYTF
.	TRBV7-8	18	TRBJ2-2	.	TGTGCCAGCAGCTCGAAGGACCCACGACAGGTTTCATCTGGGGAGCTGTTTTTT	CASSSKDPRQVSSGELFF
.	TRBV6-5	13	TRBJ2-5	.	TGTGCCAGCAGCCTCACTGGACTGGAGACCCAGTACTTC	CASSLTGLETQYF
.	TRBV19	15	TRBJ2-1	.	TGTGCCAGTAGTATAGATCGGGGGACGGGGTATGAGCAGTTCTTC	CASSIDRGTGYEQFF
.	TRBV5-1	18	TRBJ2-6	.	TGCGCCAGCAGCTCGCTGGTGCCAGGCCACTCTGGGGCCAACGTCCTGACTTTC	CASSSLVPGHSGANVLTF
.	TRBV2	13	TRBJ2-5	.	TGTGCCAGGGGGGCCACGACGGGAGAGACCCAGTACTTC	CARGATTGETQYF
.	TRBV7-2	15	TRBJ2-2	TRBD1	TGTGCCAGCAGCTTCGTTACAGGGGGCACCGGGGAGCTGTTTTTT	CASSFVTGGTGELFF
.	TRBV9	16	TRBJ2-1	.	TGTGCCAGCAGCGGGGAGGGGGGCAGCTCCTACAATGAGCAGTTCTTC	CASSGEGGSSYNEQFF
.	TRBV7-9	16	TRBJ1-2	.	TGTGCCAGCAGCTTAGGGGGTGCAGGGTCTCCTGGAGGCTACACCTTC	CASSLGGAGSPGGYTF
.	TRBV1	18	TRBJ1-5	.	TGCACCAGCAGCCAAGTCAAGGGGGCCGGATATAGCAATCAGCCCCAGCATTTT	CTSSQVKGAGYSNQPQHF
once	TRBV2	18	TRBJ2-1	TRBD2	TGTGCCAGCAGTGGGGCTAGCGGGTTCAAGAGCTCCTACAATGAGCAGTTCTTC	CASSGASGFKSSYNEQFF
.	TRBV9	16	TRBJ2-1	TRBD2	TGTGCCAGCAGCGCGGGGACTAGCGGGACCTACAATGAGCAGTTCTTC	CASSAGTSGTYNEQFF
.	TRBV5-5	15	TRBJ1-6	TRBD1	TGTGCCAGCAGCTTGGTAAAGGACAGGAATTCACCCCTCCACTTT	CASSLVKDRNSPLHF
once	TRBV7-9	13	TRBJ1-1	.	TGTGCCAGCAGCTGGAGGGGGGGTGATGGAGCTTTCTTT	CASSWRGGDGAFF
.	TRBV6-5	11	TRBJ2-1	TRBD1	TGTGCCAGCAGTTACGGGACAGGGGAATTCTTC	CASSYGTGEFF
.	TRBV9	13	TRBJ1-2	.	TGTGCCAGCAGCGTAGGACAGAGCTATGGCTACACCTTC	CASSVGQSYGYTF
.	TRBV7-9	14	TRBJ2-3	.	TGTGCCAGCAGCTCGGACACCCGCACAGATACGCAGTATTTT	CASSSDTRTDTQYF
.	TRBV7-9	14	TRBJ2-7	.	TGTGCCAGCAGCTTAGTCGGGCAGGGGTACGAGCAGTACTTC	CASSLVGQGYEQYF
.	TRBV30	14	TRBJ1-1	.	TGTGCCTGGAGTGTCGTCAGGGCGGTCACTGAAGCTTTCTTT	CAWSVVRAVTEAFF
.	TRBV27	16	TRBJ1-6	TRBD1	TGTGCCAGCAGTTTATCAGGGGGCGAGGGGAATTCACCCCTCCACTTT	CASSLSGGEGNSPLHF
.	TRBV7-6	15	TRBJ2-5	.	TGTGCCAGCAGCCCTACCTTCGCGGTAGAAGAGACCCAGTACTTC	CASSPTFAVEETQYF
.	TRBV7-8	11	TRBJ2-1	.	TGTGCCAGCAGCCAGAACAATGAGCAGTTCTTC	CASSQNNEQFF
once	TRBV10-2	16	TRBJ2-1	.	TGCGCCAGCCGACGTGAGCCAGGGTATGGGGAAAATGAGCAGTTCTTC	CASRREPGYGENEQFF
.	TRBV6-5	14	TRBJ2-3	.	TGTGCCAGCAGTTACTCGGAGTGGGCAGATACGCAGTATTTT	CASSYSEWADTQYF
.	TRBV7-9	15	TRBJ2-2	.	TGTGCCAGCAGTCACCTTAGCGGGAACACCGGGGAGCTGTTTTTT	CASSHLSGNTGELFF
.	TRBV10-1	19	TRBJ2-7	.	TGCGCCAGCAGTGAGTCGACAGGTTGGACAACACGGAGTGGCTACGAGCAGTACTTC	CASSESTGWTTRSGYEQYF
.	TRBV7-2	13	TRBJ2-7	TRBD2	TGTGCCAGCAGTTACGGGACTAGTCTCGAGCAGTACTTC	CASSYGTSLEQYF
once	TRBV28	16	TRBJ2-4	TRBD2	TGTGCCAGCAGTTTTCGGGGGGGAATGTCCAAAAACATTCAGTACTTC	CASSFRGGMSKNIQYF
once	TRBV6-1	18	TRBJ2-5	TRBD2	TGTGCCAGCAGCGAAGGGTATTCTATCGGGGGGTCCCAAGAGACCCAGTACTTC	CASSEGYSIGGSQETQYF
.	TRBV11-2	16	TRBJ2-7	TRBD2	TGTGCCAGCAGCTGGGGGGAGGGGAACCCACCCTACGAGCAGTACTTC	CASSWGEGNPPYEQYF
.	TRBV5-1	15	TRBJ1-6	.	TGCGCCAGCAGCAGACACACGAAAGCCAATTCACCCCTCCACTTT	CASSRHTKANSPLHF
.	TRBV7-2	15	TRBJ2-7	TRBD1	TGTGCCAGCACCCACCGGACAGGGACCTCCTACGAGCAGTACTTC	CASTHRTGTSYEQYF
.	TRBV27	13	TRBJ1-1	.	TGTGCCAGCAGTTTACTCAGGGCCGGTGAAGCTTTCTTT	CASSLLRAGEAFF
.	TRBV10-2	20	TRBJ1-5	TRBD1	TGCGCCAGCACTCCCATGGGGGACAGGGGATTGATGGGTTGGGGTCAGCCCCAGCATTTT	CASTPMGDRGLMGWGQPQHF
.	TRBV30	14	TRBJ1-1	.	TGTGCCTGGACCTTGGGACAATCGAACACTGAAGCTTTCTTT	CAWTLGQSNTEAFF